This TCR beta chain was observed in a study of CD8 T cells in ankylosing spondylitis. Quantitative 5'-RACE with molecular barcodes produced the TCR beta libraries. TCRdb reprocessed the 5' RACE reads with MiXCR, giving one entry per CDR3 protein. This sample has around 30,000 distinct CDR3 sequences, with around 14% found just once. This CDR3 is built from 14 residues. The V end was cut by 0 bases, the J end by 3 bases, with 8 bases between. Germline V gene lookup returns CDR1 SGHRS and CDR2 YFSETQ. This clonotype was sampled from a male donor with ankylosing spondylitis or in good health (not recorded which). The J gene is TRBJ2-3, the V gene TRBV5-1; D not certain. Specimen: blood. In DNA form, the CDR3 reads TGCGCCAGCAGCTTGGACGTGTGGACAGATACGCAGTATTTT. The encoded protein is CASSLDVWTDTQYF.